The text below deals with one T cell receptor (beta chain). The CDR3 length is 14 residues. Germline CDR1 and CDR2: SGHDT and YYEEEE. The V end was cut by 4 bases, the J end by 0 bases, with 8 bases between. The data originate from a study of blood T cells in healthy people across ages. Study in general: Capturing about one barcoded beta molecule per two T cells was achieved by template switching.

Together with a sample-barcoded 5' primer, a J-beta primer mix was included in a second PCR lasting about 6 to 11 cycles. TCRdb called the 5' RACE reads again in MiXCR, with one record for every CDR3 protein. The sample holds roughly 500,000 distinct CDR3 sequences, roughly 29% seen once. The chain uses TRBV5-6 and TRBJ2-1, with D tentatively TRBD2 (5 bases). The material sequenced was blood. The sequence was obtained from a woman between 70 and 85 years old in good health. The CDR3 loop is CASSLGLSYNEQFF. CDR3 DNA: TGTGCCAGCAGCCTCGGACTCTCCTACAATGAGCAGTTCTTC. Variable domain in full (rest from reference TRBV5-6 and TRBJ2-1): DAGVTQSPTHLIKTRGQQVTLRCSPKSGHDTVSWYQQALGQGPQFIFQYYEEEERQRGNFPDRFSGHQFPNYSSELNVNALLLGDSALYLCASSLGLSYNEQFFGPGTRLTVL.